Presented here are 10 T cell receptor beta chains from one specimen sequenced in a study of tumor-infiltrating lymphocytes in localized non-small cell lung cancer. The method was immunoSEQ multiplex PCR; TCRdb's version includes in-frame clones alone and lacks a portion of them. The sample consists of 9,500 to 15,000 clones, over 75% of them appearing once. The material sequenced was lung tumor tissue. Receptors originate from a human donor with non-small cell lung cancer.

V is TRBV25-1 and J is TRBJ2-3; D is unclear. CDR3 size: 14 residues. The ends were cut back, 0 bases at V and 2 bases at J, with 6 bases in the middle. In germline, CDR1 is MGHDK, CDR2 SYGVNS. The CDR3 region has the DNA TGTGCCAGCAGTGAATATAGTCTCACAGATACGCAGTATTTT. It encodes CASSEYSLTDTQYF. Full variable domain (missing parts from reference TRBV25-1 and TRBJ2-3): EADIYQTPRYLVIGTGKKITLECSQTMGHDKMYWYQQDPGMELHLIHYSYGVNSTEKGDLSSESTVSRIRTEHFPLTLESARPSHTSQYLCASSEYSLTDTQYFGPGTRLTVL.

J is TRBJ2-6 and V is TRBV6-1; D assignment may be TRBD1 or TRBD2 (5 bases each). Germline CDR1 is MNHNS and CDR2 is SASEGT. This CDR3 region has 14 residues. V gave up 9 bases and J gave up 0 bases, with 9 bases separating them. The CDR3 nucleotides read TGTGCCAGGGGGGACCACTCTGGGGCCAACGTCCTGACTTTC. Its translation is CARGDHSGANVLTF.

This clone has more than one count but fewer than ten. The chain joins TRBV28 to TRBJ1-1, with a possible D match to TRBD1 (5 bases). This CDR3 comprises 15 residues. Germline V lookup: CDR1 MDHEN, CDR2 SYDVKM. Trimming shortened V by 5 bases and J by 5 bases, and 18 bases separated the two germline ends. CDR3 sequence: CASSPGRGVGTEAFF. As DNA, the CDR3 is TGTGCCAGCAGTCCTGGGCGAGGGGTTGGGACTGAAGCTTTCTTT.

The V call is TRBV7-9, the J call TRBJ2-5; no reliable D call. The length of the CDR3 is 11 residues. The V end lost 2 bases, the J end lost 5 bases, and 3 bases lay between the germline ends. In germline, CDR1 is SEHNR, CDR2 FQNEAQ (reference sequence). The CDR3 sequence is CASSLSETQYF. In DNA form, the CDR3 reads TGTGCCAGCAGCTTATCGGAGACCCAGTACTTC.

The rearrangement joins TRBV6-1 to TRBJ1-2; perhaps TRBD1 as D (5 bases). Germline loops: CDR1 MNHNS, CDR2 SASEGT. The CDR3 length is 12 residues. V lost 6 bases to trimming and J lost 10 bases, with 15 bases between them. CDR3 DNA: TGTGCCAGCAGGCCCTCGGGGACGGACTACACCTTC. Protein: CASRPSGTDYTF.

The V gene is TRBV30, the J gene TRBJ1-3; no firm D call. Germline CDR1 and CDR2: GTSNPN and SVGIG (reference sequence). This CDR3 spans 12 amino acids. The V gene lost 0 bases and the J gene lost 3 bases, with 3 bases spanning the gap. In DNA form, the CDR3 reads TGTGCCTGGAGTGTACGTGGAAACACCATATATTTT. Protein product: CAWSVRGNTIYF.

This chain connects TRBV5-1 to TRBJ2-3; 9 bases agree with TRBD2. The CDR3 extends over 16 amino acids. The V segment lost 4 bases and the J segment 2 bases; nucleotides outside the gene matches: 8. Germline-derived CDR1 and CDR2 are SGHRS and YFSETQ. The CDR3 bases are TGCGCCAGCAGCGCTGGGACTAGCAGTACCACAGATACGCAGTATTTT. It specifies CASSAGTSSTTDTQYF.

The chain is built from TRBV2 and TRBJ1-1; D unresolved. CDR1 SNHLY and CDR2 FYNNEI come from the germline V gene. This CDR3 has 13 residues. Deletions cut 10 bases from V and 3 bases from J, with 15 bases between. CDR3 sequence: CAMGIRRDTEAFF. CDR3 sequence (DNA): TGTGCCATGGGTATTCGTAGGGACACTGAAGCTTTCTTT.

V gene TRBV6-5 combines with J gene TRBJ2-3; either TRBD1 or TRBD2 may supply D (5 bases each). The CDR3 has 15 amino acids. Trimming took 0 bases from V and 4 from J, leaving 11 bases between them. Germline V gives CDR1 MNHEY, CDR2 SVGAGI. The CDR3, as DNA: TGTGCCAGCAGTTACTCGGACTCCAGGGCAGATACGCAGTATTTT. The encoded protein is CASSYSDSRADTQYF.

The chain carries TRBV9 and TRBJ1-3; weak D call: TRBD1 (6 bases). In germline, CDR1 is SGDLS, CDR2 YYNGEE. Deletions cut 4 bases from V and 0 bases from J, with 14 bases between. The CDR3 has 16 amino acids. The CDR3 here is CASSPWDTSSGNTIYF. The CDR3 DNA reads TGTGCCAGCAGCCCCTGGGACACATCCTCTGGAAACACCATATATTTT.